The rows below give T cell receptor beta chains drawn from one sample of a study of cytomegalovirus exposure and HLA in healthy donors. Method: immunoSEQ multiplex PCR; TCRdb's copy keeps in-frame clones and lacks some. This table holds some 140,000 clones, nearly 80% found once. The sequenced sample was PBMCs. The receptors here all came from a man aged 25-45 years in good health and CMV-seropositive. The CDR3 runs from the conserved cysteine through the conserved F or W. D genes are given only for firm matches. A clone size is listed for some rows: how often the clone was seen (once, few, many), or a class if it is expanded.

D: TRBD2
size: -
J: TRBJ2-7
V: TRBV6-5
CDR3: CASSAGALGNEQYF
DNA: TGTGCCAGCAGCGCGGGAGCTTTGGGAAACGAGCAGTACTTC

D: -
size: -
J: TRBJ1-1
V: TRBV7-8
CDR3: CASSSTGLRTEAFF
DNA: TGTGCCAGCAGCTCGACAGGCTTGAGAACTGAAGCTTTCTTT

D: TRBD1
size: -
J: TRBJ2-7
V: TRBV4-1
CDR3: CASSPGGQGAYEQYF
DNA: TGCGCCAGCAGCCCTGGGGGACAGGGGGCCTACGAGCAGTACTTC

D: TRBD1
size: -
J: TRBJ1-3
V: TRBV5-1
CDR3: CASSLGTGGSLSSGNTIYF
DNA: TGCGCCAGCAGCTTGGGGACAGGGGGTTCCCTTAGCTCTGGAAACACCATATATTTT

D: -
size: -
J: TRBJ1-4
V: TRBV5-1
CDR3: CASSLGAGGEKLFF
DNA: TGCGCCAGCAGCTTGGGTGCAGGTGGCGAAAAACTGTTTTTT

D: TRBD1
size: few
J: TRBJ1-1
V: TRBV19
CDR3: CATRTGAGGGEAFF
DNA: TGTGCCACCCGAACAGGGGCAGGGGGCGGTGAAGCTTTCTTT

D: TRBD1
size: -
J: TRBJ1-2
V: TRBV5-5
CDR3: CASSWDREISGYTF
DNA: TGTGCCAGCAGCTGGGACAGGGAGATAAGTGGCTACACCTTC

D: -
size: -
J: TRBJ2-7
V: TRBV14
CDR3: CASSRLDGSSEQYF
DNA: TGTGCCAGCAGCCGTCTTGACGGGTCCTCCGAGCAGTACTTC

D: -
size: -
J: TRBJ1-1
V: TRBV4-1
CDR3: CASSRALGSYQNTEAFF
DNA: TGCGCCAGCAGCCGGGCGTTGGGGAGTTACCAGAACACTGAAGCTTTCTTT

D: -
size: -
J: TRBJ1-2
V: TRBV25-1
CDR3: CASSDIQGRNYGYTF
DNA: TGTGCCAGCAGTGACATACAGGGTCGCAACTATGGCTACACCTTC

D: -
size: -
J: TRBJ2-1
V: TRBV6-6
CDR3: CASSYAAYSNEQFF
DNA: TGTGCCAGCAGTTACGCGGCTTATAGCAATGAGCAGTTCTTC

D: TRBD1
size: -
J: TRBJ1-1
V: TRBV4-2
CDR3: CASSQGQGARTEAFF
DNA: TGTGCCAGCAGCCAGGGACAGGGGGCGCGGACTGAAGCTTTCTTT

D: -
size: -
J: TRBJ2-1
V: TRBV7-9
CDR3: CSSSSSTRTVYNEQFF
DNA: TGTTCCAGCAGCTCGTCCACCCGGACAGTATACAATGAGCAGTTCTTC

D: TRBD1
size: -
J: TRBJ1-2
V: TRBV2
CDR3: CASSEAQDRGLGYTF
DNA: TGTGCCAGCAGTGAAGCGCAGGACAGGGGGCTGGGCTACACCTTC

D: -
size: -
J: TRBJ2-6
V: TRBV27
CDR3: CASSPDWGGANVLTF
DNA: TGTGCCAGCAGTCCGGACTGGGGAGGGGCCAACGTCCTGACTTTC

D: -
size: -
J: TRBJ2-4
V: TRBV5-6
CDR3: CASSLGPGFNIQYF
DNA: TGTGCCAGCAGCTTGGGGCCGGGGTTCAACATTCAGTACTTC

D: -
size: few
J: TRBJ2-1
V: TRBV6-5
CDR3: CASSTRLGEYNEQFF
DNA: TGTGCCAGCAGCACCCGGCTGGGCGAGTACAATGAGCAGTTCTTC

D: -
size: -
J: TRBJ2-7
V: TRBV4-2
CDR3: CASSQVLPGVHEQYF
DNA: TGTGCCAGCAGCCAAGTTTTGCCGGGGGTGCACGAGCAGTACTTC

D: TRBD2
size: once
J: TRBJ2-1
V: TRBV19
CDR3: CASSIFREAAYNEQFF
DNA: TGTGCCAGTAGTATTTTTCGGGAGGCAGCCTACAATGAGCAGTTCTTC

D: TRBD1
size: -
J: TRBJ2-3
V: TRBV25-1
CDR3: CASSETGGSADTQYF
DNA: TGTGCCAGCAGTGAGACAGGGGGCTCAGCAGATACGCAGTATTTT

D: -
size: few
J: TRBJ2-3
V: TRBV6-6
CDR3: CASSYTRGNTDTQYF
DNA: TGTGCCAGCAGTTACACGCGGGGCAACACAGATACGCAGTATTTT

D: -
size: -
J: TRBJ2-2
V: TRBV6-5
CDR3: CASSVSPGTGELFF
DNA: TGTGCCAGCAGTGTTAGCCCGGGGACCGGGGAGCTGTTTTTT

D: -
size: -
J: TRBJ2-5
V: TRBV9
CDR3: CASSTIGETQYF
DNA: TGTGCCAGCAGCACAATCGGGGAGACCCAGTACTTC

D: TRBD1
size: few
J: TRBJ1-2
V: TRBV29-1
CDR3: CSVDGQGAHSGYTF
DNA: TGCAGCGTTGACGGACAGGGGGCGCATAGTGGCTACACCTTC

D: TRBD1
size: few
J: TRBJ1-1
V: TRBV6-5
CDR3: CASSYDRGGTEAFF
DNA: TGTGCCAGCAGTTACGACAGGGGAGGAACTGAAGCTTTCTTT

D: -
size: -
J: TRBJ1-2
V: TRBV30
CDR3: CAWTGRADYGYTF
DNA: TGTGCCTGGACAGGGAGGGCGGACTATGGCTACACCTTC

D: -
size: -
J: TRBJ1-4
V: TRBV7-2
CDR3: CASSLESGRNEKLFF
DNA: TGTGCCAGCAGCTTAGAGTCAGGGCGGAATGAAAAACTGTTTTTT

D: -
size: -
J: TRBJ1-2
V: TRBV7-6
CDR3: CASSLPGDPYGYTF
DNA: TGTGCCAGCAGCTTACCCGGAGACCCCTATGGCTACACCTTC

D: TRBD2
size: -
J: TRBJ2-3
V: TRBV25-1
CDR3: CASSHGLGTDTQYF
DNA: TGTGCCAGCAGTCACGGACTAGGCACAGATACGCAGTATTTT

D: -
size: -
J: TRBJ1-3
V: TRBV30
CDR3: CAWRAGGNTIYF
DNA: TGTGCCTGGAGGGCAGGTGGAAACACCATATATTTT

D: TRBD2
size: -
J: TRBJ2-5
V: TRBV7-9
CDR3: CASSPRGGETQYF
DNA: TGTGCCAGCAGCCCCCGGGGGGGGGAGACCCAGTACTTC

D: TRBD1
size: many
J: TRBJ1-1
V: TRBV20-1
CDR3: CSGAGQPEAFF
DNA: TGCAGTGGCGCGGGACAGCCTGAAGCTTTCTTT

D: TRBD2
size: -
J: TRBJ2-7
V: TRBV10-2
CDR3: CASSLSYSGRTRDPHEQYF
DNA: TGCGCCAGCAGTTTGTCGTATAGCGGGAGGACTAGAGATCCCCACGAGCAGTACTTC

D: -
size: few
J: TRBJ2-1
V: TRBV28
CDR3: CASRDGGENEQFF
DNA: TGTGCCAGCAGGGACGGCGGGGAAAATGAGCAGTTCTTC

D: -
size: once
J: TRBJ2-1
V: TRBV28
CDR3: CASRETSLSEQFF
DNA: TGTGCCAGCAGGGAAACTAGCCTCTCTGAGCAGTTCTTC

D: -
size: -
J: TRBJ2-7
V: TRBV11-2
CDR3: CASSLEYGENYEQYF
DNA: TGTGCCAGCAGCTTAGAATATGGGGAGAACTACGAGCAGTACTTC

D: -
size: few
J: TRBJ1-1
V: TRBV25-1
CDR3: CASSEWGGRDTEAFF
DNA: TGTGCCAGCAGTGAATGGGGGGGTAGGGATACTGAAGCTTTCTTT

D: TRBD1
size: -
J: TRBJ1-3
V: TRBV10-3
CDR3: CAIRQTGTDSGNTIYF
DNA: TGTGCCATCAGACAGACAGGGACCGACTCTGGAAACACCATATATTTT

D: -
size: -
J: TRBJ1-2
V: TRBV27
CDR3: CASSLQGGYGYTF
DNA: TGTGCCAGCAGTTTACAGGGCGGCTATGGCTACACCTTC

D: TRBD1
size: -
J: TRBJ1-1
V: TRBV5-1
CDR3: CASSLGPQGARNTEAFF
DNA: TGCGCCAGCAGCTTGGGACCCCAGGGGGCGAGGAACACTGAAGCTTTCTTT

D: TRBD2
size: few
J: TRBJ2-6
V: TRBV28
CDR3: CASSSGSSSSGANVLTF
DNA: TGTGCCAGCAGTAGCGGGAGTTCCAGCTCTGGGGCCAACGTCCTGACTTTC

D: TRBD1
size: -
J: TRBJ1-1
V: TRBV5-1
CDR3: CASRKGDRENTEAFF
DNA: TGCGCCAGCAGAAAAGGGGACAGGGAGAACACTGAAGCTTTCTTT

D: -
size: -
J: TRBJ1-5
V: TRBV27
CDR3: CASSKHTGPGNQPQHF
DNA: TGTGCCAGCAGTAAACACACAGGGCCTGGCAATCAGCCCCAGCATTTT

D: TRBD2
size: few
J: TRBJ2-1
V: TRBV4-2
CDR3: CASSQDFNIRGSGYNEQFF
DNA: TGTGCCAGCAGCCAAGATTTTAATATTCGCGGGAGTGGCTACAATGAGCAGTTCTTC

D: -
size: -
J: TRBJ2-1
V: TRBV28
CDR3: CAADSSPSSYNEQFF
DNA: TGTGCCGCCGACAGTTCGCCAAGCTCCTACAATGAGCAGTTCTTC

D: TRBD1
size: few
J: TRBJ1-2
V: TRBV6-6
CDR3: CASNQRAGTVGYTF
DNA: TGTGCCAGCAACCAACGAGCCGGGACAGTTGGCTACACCTTC

D: TRBD2
size: few
J: TRBJ2-5
V: TRBV5-4
CDR3: CASSSGLAGETQYF
DNA: TGTGCCAGCAGCTCCGGACTAGCGGGAGAGACCCAGTACTTC

D: TRBD1
size: once
J: TRBJ2-7
V: TRBV27
CDR3: CASSFGTGGGRLEQYF
DNA: TGTGCCAGCAGTTTCGGGACAGGGGGCGGTCGTCTCGAGCAGTACTTC

D: -
size: -
J: TRBJ2-1
V: TRBV5-6
CDR3: CASSFLGSYNEQFF
DNA: TGTGCCAGCAGCTTCCTCGGGTCCTACAATGAGCAGTTCTTC

D: TRBD1
size: -
J: TRBJ2-3
V: TRBV2
CDR3: CASGGQGFTDTQYF
DNA: TGTGCCAGCGGGGGACAGGGGTTCACAGATACGCAGTATTTT

D: TRBD2
size: -
J: TRBJ2-2
V: TRBV30
CDR3: CAWSRLAVTGELFF
DNA: TGTGCCTGGAGTAGGCTAGCGGTCACCGGGGAGCTGTTTTTT

D: -
size: once
J: TRBJ1-6
V: TRBV5-6
CDR3: CASSYRGTGRNSPLHF
DNA: TGTGCCAGCAGCTACCGGGGAACAGGGCGTAATTCACCCCTCCACTTT

D: -
size: -
J: TRBJ2-3
V: TRBV7-3
CDR3: CASSLNPRTDTQYF
DNA: TGTGCCAGCAGCTTAAATCCCAGAACAGATACGCAGTATTTT

D: TRBD2
size: -
J: TRBJ2-7
V: TRBV11-2
CDR3: CASRNTGGAYEQYF
DNA: TGTGCCAGCAGAAACACCGGGGGGGCCTACGAGCAGTACTTC

D: -
size: -
J: TRBJ2-1
V: TRBV9
CDR3: CASSVADWYNEQFF
DNA: TGTGCCAGCAGCGTGGCCGACTGGTACAATGAGCAGTTCTTC

D: -
size: once
J: TRBJ1-5
V: TRBV28
CDR3: CASHPVSNQPQHF
DNA: TGTGCCAGCCACCCGGTGAGCAATCAGCCCCAGCATTTT

D: TRBD1
size: -
J: TRBJ1-2
V: TRBV19
CDR3: CASSIQGAKDYGYTF
DNA: TGTGCCAGTAGTATACAGGGGGCAAAGGACTATGGCTACACCTTC